This T cell receptor beta chain was obtained from a study of blood T cells in healthy people across ages. Together with a sample-barcoded 5' primer, a J-beta primer mix was included in a second PCR lasting roughly 6 to 12 cycles. Researchers report that each sample yielded at least 2.5 million CDR3-containing paired-end reads. TCRdb fed the 5' RACE reads into MiXCR, producing one record per CDR3 protein. The sample holds roughly 2 million distinct CDR3 sequences; roughly 50% are singletons and the top ten take about 2.1%. Deletions cut 3 bases from V and 0 bases from J, with 9 bases between. The CDR3 spans 15 residues. Germline V CDR1 and CDR2: LNHNV, YYDKDF (reference sequence).

Sequenced sample: blood. V and J are TRBV15 and TRBJ1-5; D is possibly TRBD1 (5 bases). The sequence was obtained from a woman aged 40 to 50 in good health. This CDR3 is CATSSRDVSNQPQHF. In DNA, the CDR3 is TGTGCCACCAGCAGTCGGGACGTTAGCAATCAGCCCCAGCATTTT.